Shown below are 22 T cell receptor beta chains from a single sample sequenced in a study of CD8 T cells in ankylosing spondylitis (dated by TCRdb to the late 2010s). The library was obtained by 5' RACE. Sequencing used an Illumina HiSeq 2500. Using fastp at Q25 and MiXCR, TCRdb reprocessed the public reads and kept productive beta chains. Duplicate CDR3 protein sequences are folded into a single record with the most common DNA and genes. Within this sample are roughly 180,000 distinct CDR3 sequences, with 10% to 15% of them counted one time only. More than 15% of the sample lies in the top ten. Sequencing input: blood, either unsorted or a sorted T cell fraction (not recorded which). These receptors originate from a male donor with ankylosing spondylitis or in good health (not recorded which).

This clonotype was observed a handful of times. The J gene is TRBJ2-3, the V gene TRBV7-9; 9 bases line up with TRBD2. The CDR3 length is 16 residues. J lost 4 bases, V lost 5 bases, and 10 bases had no gene match. Germline CDR1 is SEHNR and CDR2 is FQNEAQ (reference sequence). The CDR3 loop reads CASSPRSGSDADTQYF. Here the CDR3 DNA reads TGTGCCAGCAGCCCCCGTAGCGGGAGCGACGCAGATACGCAGTATTTT.

For this clonotype: This clone may be a read error of a much larger clone one base away. The chain links TRBV12-3 or TRBV12-4 to TRBJ1-1, with no clear D. This CDR3 comprises 11 residues. CDR3 residues: CASSFSTETFF. Written as DNA, the CDR3 is TGTGCCAGCAGTTTTTCCACTGAAACTTTCTTT.

The sample holds a few counts of this clonotype. The rearrangement joins TRBV7-9 to TRBJ2-1; TRBD2 agrees at 12 bases. CDR3 length: 17 residues. Germline V lookup: CDR1 SEHNR, CDR2 FQNEAQ (reference sequence). Germline trimming cut 1 base from V and 8 bases from J; bases unmatched to any gene: 9. CDR3 protein: CASSLDLAGGPNHEQFF. Written as DNA, the CDR3 is TGTGCCAGCAGCTTAGACCTAGCGGGAGGGCCAAATCATGAGCAGTTCTTC.

This clonotype was seen more than once but under ten times. V and J are TRBV9 and TRBJ2-5, with TRBD1 matching over 7 bases. The CDR3 is 13 residues long. The J segment lost 4 bases and the V segment lost 0 bases, leaving 0 bases of the junction unmatched. Germline loops: CDR1 SGDLS, CDR2 YYNGEE. CDR3 DNA sequence: TGTGCCAGCAGCGTAGACAGGGGAGAGACCCAGTACTTC. Translating it yields CASSVDRGETQYF.

The J gene is TRBJ2-6, the V gene TRBV29-1; D may be TRBD1 or TRBD2 (5 bases each). The CDR3 loop spans 19 amino acids. Germline CDR1 and CDR2: SQVTM and ANQGSEA. Deletions cut 5 bases from V and 0 bases from J, with 23 bases between. The CDR3 is CSVLGERGWGSSGANVLTF. The CDR3 nucleotides are TGCAGCGTTTTGGGGGAAAGGGGCTGGGGGAGCTCTGGGGCCAACGTCCTGACTTTC.

The chain has TRBV28 and TRBJ1-5; D not certain. The CDR3 length is 15 residues. The ends were cut back, 2 bases at V and 2 bases at J, with 10 bases in the middle. Germline V CDR1 and CDR2: MDHEN, SYDVKM. The CDR3 DNA follows: TGTGCCAGCAGTTTACGGAAATTAGGCAATCAGCCCCAGCATTTT. Its protein product is CASSLRKLGNQPQHF.

J is TRBJ2-3 and V is TRBV11-2; 8 bases map to TRBD2. V gave up 1 base and J gave up 0 bases; unmatched junction bases: 9. The CDR3 extends over 18 amino acids. CDR1 and CDR2 from the germline V gene are SGHAT and FQNNGV. For the CDR3, the DNA is TGTGCCAGCAGCTTAGGAAGGTATAGCGGGGCTAGCACAGATACGCAGTATTTT. Amino acids: CASSLGRYSGASTDTQYF.

This clonotype was observed a few times. The J gene is TRBJ2-2, the V gene TRBV11-1; a possible D gene is TRBD2 (7 bases). Trimming took 5 bases from V and 3 from J, leaving 22 bases between them. CDR3 length: 18 amino acids. CDR1 SGHAT and CDR2 FQDESV come from the germline V gene (reference sequence). CDR3 residues: CASSPMLGGAPYTGELFF. The CDR3 coding sequence is TGTGCCAGCAGCCCCATGCTAGGGGGGGCACCCTACACCGGGGAGCTGTTTTTT.

The count of this clonotype is one. This sequence joins TRBV4-1 and TRBJ2-7; unclear D gene. Per the germline V gene, CDR1 is MGHRA and CDR2 is YSYEKL. The CDR3 length is 12 residues. The germline V and J ends were trimmed by 1 base and 5 bases, with 6 bases remaining between them. As DNA, the CDR3 is TGCGCCAGCAGCCAAGGGACCCACGAGCAGTACTTC. Protein sequence: CASSQGTHEQYF.

This clonotype occurred a few times. The genes are TRBV27 and TRBJ2-7, with TRBD1 identical over 7 bases. The CDR3 extends over 14 amino acids. Germline assignment: CDR1 MNHEY and CDR2 SMNVEV (reference sequence). V gave up 3 bases and J gave up 2 bases; unmatched junction bases: 4. The CDR3 reads CASSFGTATYEQYF. The CDR3 DNA follows: TGTGCCAGCAGTTTTGGGACAGCTACCTACGAGCAGTACTTC.

The table lists this clonotype with a few counts. V usage is TRBV19 and J usage is TRBJ1-2; D possibly corresponds to TRBD1 (5 bases). Trimming took 6 bases from V and 7 from J, leaving 15 bases between them. This CDR3 is 13 amino acids long. Germline V lookup: CDR1 LNHDA, CDR2 SQIVND (reference sequence). CDR3 DNA sequence: TGTGCCAGTAGAGACGGGACGGTCGCTGGCTACACCTTC. It translates to CASRDGTVAGYTF. Full variable domain (outside the CDR3, taken from reference TRBV19 and TRBJ1-2): DGGITQSPKYLFRKEGQNVTLSCEQNLNHDAMYWYRQDPGQGLRLIYYSQIVNDFQKGDIAEGYSVSREKKESFPLTVTSAQKNPTAFYLCASRDGTVAGYTFGSGTRLTVV.

This chain connects TRBV20-1 to TRBJ1-1; D is unclear. CDR3 length equals 11 residues. Trimming cost V 4 bases and J 3 bases, with 6 bases left between them. Germline V gene sequence: CDR1 DFQATT, CDR2 SNEGSKA (reference sequence). The DNA of the CDR3 is TGCAGTGCTATGTCCGACACTGAAGCTTTCTTT. This encodes CSAMSDTEAFF.

This clonotype was picked up a small number of times. CDR3 loop: CASSQARLADNSYNEQFF. The CDR3 DNA sequence: TGTGCCAGCAGCCAAGCGAGGCTAGCGGACAACTCCTACAATGAGCAGTTCTTC. The gene calls are TRBV4-2 and TRBJ2-1; 7 bases line up with TRBD2. CDR1 and CDR2 (germline): LGHNA, YNFKEQ. This CDR3 spans 18 amino acids. V was pared by 1 base and J by 0 bases, with 9 bases of the junction left unmatched.

As concerns this clonotype: Relative to the germline gene, one junction end is altered; a read error may explain this. The V gene is TRBV27, the J gene TRBJ1-6, with 7 positions matching TRBD1. The CDR3 extends over 17 amino acids. Germline V gives CDR1 MNHEY, CDR2 SMNVEV (reference sequence). In DNA, the CDR3 is TGTGCCAGCAGTTTATCGTGGCAGGCCAGGGGGGATTCACACCTCCACTTT. Residues: CASSLSWQARGDSHLHF.

There are many counts of this clonotype. The chain links TRBV15 to TRBJ2-2; TRBD1 matches at 8 bases. With V trimmed by 3 bases and J by 6 bases, 9 bases remained unmatched. The CDR3 runs 16 residues. Germline values: CDR1 LNHNV, CDR2 YYDKDF (reference sequence). This chain's CDR3 is CATSSTGTGAAGELFF. The CDR3, as DNA: TGTGCCACCAGCAGTACCGGGACAGGTGCGGCCGGGGAGCTGTTTTTT.

This clonotype was seen only a few times. This chain links TRBV5-1 with TRBJ2-1; 9 bases are a match to TRBD2. V shed 0 bases and J 10 bases; nucleotides not matched to a gene: 8. The CDR3 extends over 15 amino acids. CDR1 and CDR2 from the germline V gene are SGHRS and YFSETQ. CDR3 DNA: TGCGCCAGCAGCTTGGAATGGCGGGGGGGAGAAGAGCAGTTCTTC. It specifies CASSLEWRGGEEQFF.

This clonotype appeared many times. The chain carries TRBV5-1 and TRBJ2-2; a possible D gene is TRBD2 (5 bases). The CDR3 runs 13 residues. Per germline, CDR1 SGHRS and CDR2 YFSETQ. V was cut by 2 bases and J by 6 bases, with 8 bases left in between. The CDR3 reads CASSLEGAGELFF. The DNA for the CDR3 is TGCGCCAGCAGCTTAGAGGGAGCCGGGGAGCTGTTTTTT.

The genes are TRBV7-6 and TRBJ1-1; D is undetermined. Trimming removed 1 base from V and 3 bases from J, with 9 bases in between. The CDR3 runs to 14 residues. Germline CDR1 is SGHVS and CDR2 is FNYEAQ. The DNA for the CDR3 is TGTGCCAGCAGCTTAGTCGGGAGGGACACTGAAGCTTTCTTT. It translates to CASSLVGRDTEAFF.

This clonotype was recorded at least ten times. The rearrangement joins TRBV5-6 to TRBJ1-5; no clear D. Per the germline V gene, CDR1 is SGHDT and CDR2 is YYEEEE. V was clipped by 0 bases and J by 2 bases, with 9 bases between them. There are 15 residues in the CDR3. CDR3 nucleotide sequence: TGTGCCAGCAGCTTGGCCCGGGGAGGCAATCAGCCCCAGCATTTT. Protein: CASSLARGGNQPQHF.

The rearrangement joins TRBV30 to TRBJ2-7; possible D gene TRBD2, 7 bases. Trimming pared 0 bases from V and 2 bases from J, leaving 14 bases between. Germline CDR1 reads GTSNPN; CDR2 reads SVGIG (reference sequence). The CDR3 is 15 amino acids. As DNA, the CDR3 is TGTGCCTGGAGTGTAACGGGGGGCCCACCCTACGAGCAGTACTTC. It translates to CAWSVTGGPPYEQYF.

A few counts support this clonotype. J is TRBJ2-1 and V is TRBV11-2; 7 bases fit TRBD2. The ends lost 2 bases at V and 7 bases at J; junction bases unmatched: 5. This CDR3 contains 14 residues. Germline CDR1 reads SGHAT; CDR2 reads FQNNGV. The DNA of the CDR3 is TGTGCCAGCAGCTTATGGCGGGAGAGAAATGAGCAGTTCTTC. It specifies CASSLWRERNEQFF. The variable domain in full, completed from reference TRBV11-2 and TRBJ2-1, reads EAGVAQSPRYKIIEKRQSVAFWCNPISGHATLYWYQQILGQGPKLLIQFQNNGVVDDSQLPKDRFSAERLKGVDSTLKIQPAKLEDSAVYLCASSLWRERNEQFFGPGTRLTVL.

The genes are TRBV5-1 and TRBJ2-3; D is unclear. Germline V gives CDR1 SGHRS, CDR2 YFSETQ. The CDR3 sequence is 13 residues long. Trimming left V 3 bases short and J 1 base short, with 6 bases between. CDR3 DNA sequence: TGCGCCAGCAGCTATACCGGCACAGATACGCAGTATTTT. Its protein is CASSYTGTDTQYF.